The rows below give T cell receptor beta chains drawn from one sample of a study of response to subunit inactivated influenza vaccine. One entry per CDR3 protein results from TCRdb running MiXCR on the RT-PCR reads. The sample comprises 250,000 to 350,000 distinct CDR3 sequences, 20% to 25% of which are singletons, and 10% to 13% rests with the top ten. Sequenced here: PBMCs from blood, sampled 21 months after vaccination. These receptors all come from a man aged 50 to 69 who received an inactivated influenza vaccine. The CDR3 runs from the conserved cysteine through the conserved F or W. The D gene is left open where the match is weak. A clone size is listed for some rows: how often the clone was seen (once, few, many), or a class if it is expanded.

j_gene | d_gene | abundance | v_gene | CDR3nt | CDR3aa
TRBJ2-3 | . | few | TRBV11-2 | TGTGCCAGCAGCTTAATGGCCCCAGATACGCAGTATTTT | CASSLMAPDTQYF
TRBJ1-2 | . | many | TRBV2 | TGTGCCAGCAAAAGGGTGTATGGCTACACCTTC | CASKRVYGYTF
TRBJ2-2 | . | few | TRBV29-1 | TGCAGCGTTTTCCGCAGGGGCACCGGGGAGCTGTTTTTT | CSVFRRGTGELFF
TRBJ2-3 | . | . | TRBV7-3 | TGTGCCAGCAGCTTCCAGCTAGCCGGGACAGATACGCAGTATTTT | CASSFQLAGTDTQYF
TRBJ1-5 | TRBD1 | many | TRBV2 | TGTGCCAGCAGTGGAGGGACAGGGCGTCAGCCCCAGCATTTT | CASSGGTGRQPQHF
TRBJ1-5 | TRBD1 | many | TRBV6-2/TRBV6-3 | TGTGCCAGCAGACCCCATTCGGGACAGGGCTATAGCAATCAGCCCCAGCATTTT | CASRPHSGQGYSNQPQHF
TRBJ1-2 | . | many | TRBV6-1 | TGTGCCAGCAGTGAAAGGGGCTATGGCTACACCTTC | CASSERGYGYTF
TRBJ2-7 | TRBD2 | . | TRBV28 | TGTGCCAGCAACCCTAGCGGGAGGCTTTCCTACGAGCAGTACTTC | CASNPSGRLSYEQYF
TRBJ2-7 | TRBD1 | . | TRBV20-1 | TGCAGTGCTTGGGACAGGGACTACGAGCAGTACTTC | CSAWDRDYEQYF
TRBJ1-2 | TRBD1 | . | TRBV12-3/TRBV12-4 | TGTGCCAGCAGTTGGAGTGGGGACAGGGGACGGGGCTACACCTTC | CASSWSGDRGRGYTF
TRBJ1-2 | . | many | TRBV6-5 | TGTGCCAGCAGTTACGAGGCCGCCCCTAGCTATGGCTACACCTTC | CASSYEAAPSYGYTF
TRBJ2-1 | TRBD2 | . | TRBV20-1 | TGCAGTGCTAGAGATCCGGTAGGGGACGGACTAGCGGGAGGGCTCTACAATGAGCAGTTCTTC | CSARDPVGDGLAGGLYNEQFF
TRBJ2-1 | TRBD2 | . | TRBV20-1 | TGCAGTGCTAGAGCACACACCAAACTAGCGGGAGGGTCGGATGAGCAGTTCTTC | CSARAHTKLAGGSDEQFF
TRBJ1-1 | . | . | TRBV4-1 | TGCGCCAGCAGCCAGGGGAGGAAGAACACTGAAGCTTTCTTT | CASSQGRKNTEAFF
TRBJ2-1 | TRBD1 | few | TRBV12-3/TRBV12-4 | TGTGCCAGCAGTAGGGGGCCCAACTCCCGCTACAATGAGCAGTTCTTC | CASSRGPNSRYNEQFF
TRBJ2-3 | TRBD2 | . | TRBV4-2 | TGTGCCAGCAGCCGGCGGCTCGGGGGGGATCCAGATACGCAGTATTTT | CASSRRLGGDPDTQYF
TRBJ2-3 | TRBD2 | many | TRBV3-1 | TGTGCCAGCAGCCAAGGACGGACTAGCGGGGATTTTGCAGATACGCAGTATTTT | CASSQGRTSGDFADTQYF
TRBJ2-3 | . | . | TRBV10-3 | TGTGCCATCAGTGAGTCCGCCGGGGCTCCCGTGGAGACAGATACGCAGTATTTT | CAISESAGAPVETDTQYF
TRBJ1-3 | TRBD1 | . | TRBV7-9 | TGTGCCAGCAGCGCGACAGGGAGCCCTGGAAACACCATATATTTT | CASSATGSPGNTIYF
TRBJ1-3 | . | many | TRBV10-2 | TGCGCCAGCTACTTCGGAGGGTCTGGAAACACCATATATTTT | CASYFGGSGNTIYF
TRBJ2-5 | . | few | TRBV7-9 | TGTGCCAGCAGCCCTCTTGGATTGGGACAAGAGACCCAGTACTTC | CASSPLGLGQETQYF
TRBJ2-1 | . | . | TRBV21-1 | TGTGCCAGCAGCATCCGAGATGAGCAGTTCTTC | CASSIRDEQFF
TRBJ2-3 | TRBD2 | . | TRBV7-2 | TGTGCCAGCAGCTTAGCCCCCCTTTGGAGGCGGGAGAGCACAGATACGCAGTATTTT | CASSLAPLWRRESTDTQYF
TRBJ2-4 | . | . | TRBV7-9 | TGTGCCGGCACCACAGGGTACAAAAACATTCAGTACTTC | CAGTTGYKNIQYF
TRBJ1-5 | . | few | TRBV7-8 | TGTGCCAGCAGCTTAAGTCCGAGGGGCGATAGCAATCAGCCCCAGCATTTT | CASSLSPRGDSNQPQHF
TRBJ1-4 | . | . | TRBV20-1 | TGCAGTGCTAGAGATACAAGGGTGGAGCGACTGTTTTTT | CSARDTRVERLFF
TRBJ2-7 | . | . | TRBV27 | TGTGCCAGCAGTCCGTCCTCTGGGGGGCATCGCGAGCAGTACTTC | CASSPSSGGHREQYF
TRBJ1-1 | . | few | TRBV6-1 | TGTGCCAGCAGTCGCGACAGTTCACTAGTCATGAACACTGAAGCTTTCTTT | CASSRDSSLVMNTEAFF
TRBJ2-7 | TRBD2 | . | TRBV6-2/TRBV6-3 | TGTGCCAGCAGCCGGCGGACTAGCGGGAGTAACGAGCAGTACTTC | CASSRRTSGSNEQYF
TRBJ1-5 | TRBD1 | many | TRBV12-3/TRBV12-4 | TGTGCCAGCAGTTTGGGACAGGGAAGGAATCAGCCCCAGCATTTT | CASSLGQGRNQPQHF
TRBJ1-3 | . | few | TRBV7-2 | TGTGCCAGCAGCTTTGACAGAAACACCATATATTTT | CASSFDRNTIYF
TRBJ1-2 | . | few | TRBV18 | TGTGCCAGCTCACAGCGAGGACAGTGGTATGGCTACACCTTC | CASSQRGQWYGYTF
TRBJ1-2 | TRBD1 | few | TRBV5-1 | TGCGCCAGCAGCATCGGGACAGCTAACTATGGCTACACCTTC | CASSIGTANYGYTF
TRBJ2-7 | TRBD2 | few | TRBV6-2/TRBV6-3 | TGTGCCAGCAGTTACCCCACTAGCGGAAGCTCCTACGAGCAGTACTTC | CASSYPTSGSSYEQYF
TRBJ1-2 | TRBD1 | . | TRBV12-3/TRBV12-4 | TGTGCCAGCAAACCGGACAGGGGGCGAAACTATGGCTACACCTTC | CASKPDRGRNYGYTF
TRBJ2-1 | TRBD2 | few | TRBV5-6 | TGTGCCAGCAGCTCTCCGACTAGCAAGGTCGACAATGAGCAGTTCTTC | CASSSPTSKVDNEQFF
TRBJ2-1 | . | many | TRBV7-2 | TGTGCCAGCAGCTTAGTGGGTTCAGGGCTAAATGAGCAGTTCTTC | CASSLVGSGLNEQFF
TRBJ1-2 | . | many | TRBV18 | TGTGCCAGCTCACAGGGGGGACTGAACTATGGCTACACCTTC | CASSQGGLNYGYTF
TRBJ2-7 | . | few | TRBV5-1 | TGCGCCAGCAGCTTGATTGGGGATGGTGAGCAGTACTTC | CASSLIGDGEQYF
TRBJ2-4 | TRBD1 | . | TRBV10-3 | TGTGCCATCAGCCCCGGGGTAACAGGGGACATTCAGTACTTC | CAISPGVTGDIQYF
TRBJ1-5 | . | . | TRBV4-3 | TGCGCCAGCAGCCAAGATTTACAGGGTATTCAGCCCCAGCATTTT | CASSQDLQGIQPQHF
TRBJ2-7 | . | . | TRBV19 | TGTGCCAGTAGTCCAAGGACTAACTCCTACGAGCAGTACTTC | CASSPRTNSYEQYF
TRBJ1-1 | . | . | TRBV27 | TGTGCCAGCAGCCCTTTATCTATGAACACTGAAGCTTTCTTT | CASSPLSMNTEAFF
TRBJ2-2 | TRBD2 | few | TRBV4-2 | TGTGCCAGCAGCCAAGTTAGCCTAGCGGGAAACACCGGGGAGCTGTTTTTT | CASSQVSLAGNTGELFF
TRBJ2-7 | . | many | TRBV7-2 | TGTGCCAGCAGCTTACCAGGCTCCTACGAGCAGTACTTC | CASSLPGSYEQYF
TRBJ2-1 | . | few | TRBV5-1 | TGCGCCAGCAGCGGGCCTGGGGATGAGCAGTTCTTC | CASSGPGDEQFF
TRBJ2-1 | . | few | TRBV11-2 | TGTGCCAGCAGCGCTACCCGAGGGGGCTACAATGAGCAGTTCTTC | CASSATRGGYNEQFF
TRBJ1-6 | . | . | TRBV6-5 | TGTGCCAGCAGTTACTCGAGTGTAATTAATTCACCCCTCCACTTT | CASSYSSVINSPLHF
TRBJ1-1 | . | . | TRBV20-1 | TGCAGTGCTAGCTCTCCAGGGAGGGGGACTGAAGCTTTCTTT | CSASSPGRGTEAFF
TRBJ1-4 | . | few | TRBV7-9 | TGTGCCAGCAGCTTGGGGGCGAGTGAAAAACTGTTTTTT | CASSLGASEKLFF
TRBJ1-1 | TRBD1 | . | TRBV5-5 | TGTGCCAGCAGCATCGGGACAGCAGACACTGAAGCTTTCTTT | CASSIGTADTEAFF